This entry describes one T cell receptor beta chain. What it binds is unknown. Sample treatment: approximately nine-day PBMC culture with coronavirus spike peptide pools or control peptides (ViraFEST assay). Days 3 and 7 saw half the medium swapped for fresh IL-2 medium. Cultured CD4+ T cell DNA was sequenced using the Oncomine TCR Beta short-read assay. A single record per CDR3 protein comes from TCRdb applying MiXCR to the PCR reads. The table has more than 9,000 distinct CDR3 sequences, less than 55% seen once. The sample is drawn from a study of vaccination and CD4 T cells after COVID-19. About the study: Overlapping peptides covering the spike proteins of SARS-CoV-2, HCoV-NL63, HCoV-OC43 and HCoV-229E were added to stimulate cells.

Germline V gene sequence: CDR1 SQVTM, CDR2 ANQGSEA. CDR3 length: 17 residues. The V and J ends lost 7 bases and 9 bases, in that order; junction bases with no gene match: 22. Source material: CD4+ T cells from blood, cultured in vitro. The receptor's source is a human donor who had recovered from COVID-19. The chain links TRBV29-1 to TRBJ1-2, with 11 positions matching TRBD1. The CDR3 bases are TGCAGCGCCCGAACCCCCAGGGACAGGGGGGACTTCGGGAGCTACACCTTC. Translating gives CSARTPRDRGDFGSYTF.